This TCR beta chain was sequenced in a study of persistence of HIV-infected CD4 T cells. The overall study: Suppressive ART had lasted a median of approximately 8 years.

Study-wide results and limits: The rare CMV-responding cells with HIV-1 proviruses were not separately TCR-sequenced. CMV- and Gag-responding cells had lower TCRbeta richness than CD3/CD28-responding cells.

This was the immunoSEQ version 4 assay in survey mode. Assay used: immunoSEQ multiplex PCR; TCRdb lists only in-frame clones, some missing. The sample includes some 30,000 clones, around 80% of them seen just once. For this clone: Its antigen is undetermined. The junction departs from germline at one end; a sequencing error may be responsible.

The stimulus was lysate of CMV-infected fibroblasts, around 10 ug/mL. CD40L/CD69 double-negative CD45RO-high memory CD4+ T cells were collected. The CDR3 has 12 residues. Germline V gene data show CDR1 as MDHEN and CDR2 as SYDVKM. The sequenced sample was CD4+ T cells sorted from PBMCs after approximately 20-hour stimulation, obtained from a patient who received antiretroviral therapy. This receptor was taken from an adult woman with HIV who was CMV-seropositive. The rearrangement uses TRBV28 and TRBJ1-6; 11 bases fit TRBD1. The CDR3 nucleotides read TGTGCCAGCAGTTTTAGGGACAGGGGGATACAGTTT. This sequence encodes CASSFRDRGIQF.